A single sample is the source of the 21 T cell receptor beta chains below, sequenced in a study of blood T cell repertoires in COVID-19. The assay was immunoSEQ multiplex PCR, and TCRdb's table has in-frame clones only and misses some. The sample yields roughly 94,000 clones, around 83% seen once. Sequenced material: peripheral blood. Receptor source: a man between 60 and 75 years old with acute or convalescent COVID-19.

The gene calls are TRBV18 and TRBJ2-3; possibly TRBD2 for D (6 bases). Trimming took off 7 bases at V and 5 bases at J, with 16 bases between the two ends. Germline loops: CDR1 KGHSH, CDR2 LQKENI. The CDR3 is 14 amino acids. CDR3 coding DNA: TGTGCCAGCTGGGCGGGCGGGGCGCAAGATACGCAGTATTTT. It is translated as CASWAGGAQDTQYF. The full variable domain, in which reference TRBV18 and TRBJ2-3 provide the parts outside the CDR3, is NAGVMQNPRHLVRRRGQEARLRCSPMKGHSHVYWYRQLPEEGLKFMVYLQKENIIDESGMPKERFSAEFPKEGPSILRIQQVVRGDSAAYFCASWAGGAQDTQYFGPGTRLTVL.

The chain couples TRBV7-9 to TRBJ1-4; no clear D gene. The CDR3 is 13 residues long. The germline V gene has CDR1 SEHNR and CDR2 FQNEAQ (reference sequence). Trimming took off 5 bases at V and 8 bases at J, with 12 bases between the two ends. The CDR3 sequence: CASSPPVSEKLFF. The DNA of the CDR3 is TGTGCCAGCAGCCCACCTGTGAGCGAAAAACTGTTTTTT.

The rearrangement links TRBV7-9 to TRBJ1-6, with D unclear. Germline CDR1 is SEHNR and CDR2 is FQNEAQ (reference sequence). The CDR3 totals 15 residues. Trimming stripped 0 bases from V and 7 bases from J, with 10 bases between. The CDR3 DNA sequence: TGTGCCAGCAGCTTAGCGCGGGGAGGGAATTCACCCCTCCACTTT. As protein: CASSLARGGNSPLHF.

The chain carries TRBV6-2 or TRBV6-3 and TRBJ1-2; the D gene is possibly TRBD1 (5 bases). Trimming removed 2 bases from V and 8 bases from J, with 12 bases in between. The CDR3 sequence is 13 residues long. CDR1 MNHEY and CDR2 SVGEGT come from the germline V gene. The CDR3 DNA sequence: TGTGCCAGCAGTTACGGCGGGACGGTCGGCTACACCTTC. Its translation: CASSYGGTVGYTF.

CDR3 in DNA: TGTGCCAGCAGGACCTTGGGGCGCCTAGGAACAGATACGCAGTATTTT. Amino acids: CASRTLGRLGTDTQYF. V and J are TRBV11-1 and TRBJ2-3; D possibly corresponds to TRBD1 (5 bases). V was cut by 6 bases and J by 3 bases, with 19 bases left in between. Per germline, CDR1 SGHAT and CDR2 FQDESV (reference sequence). The CDR3 spans 16 residues.

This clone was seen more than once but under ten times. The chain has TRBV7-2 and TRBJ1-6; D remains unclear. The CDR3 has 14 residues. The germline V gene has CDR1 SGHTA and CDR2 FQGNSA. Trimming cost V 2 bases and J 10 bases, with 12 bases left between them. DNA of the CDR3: TGTGCCAGCAGCTTAAGAGGAGGAGGGTCACCCCTCCACTTT. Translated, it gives CASSLRGGGSPLHF.

Written as DNA, the CDR3 is TGTGCCAGCAGCCAATCCGGGTCGGGAAACACCATATATTTT. Translated: CASSQSGSGNTIYF. The chain is built from TRBV3-1 (or the pseudogene TRBV3-2) and TRBJ1-3; the D is unclear. Germline CDR1 is LGHDT and CDR2 is YNNKEL (reference sequence). The CDR3 extends over 14 amino acids. Trimming pared 2 bases from V and 4 bases from J, leaving 9 bases between.

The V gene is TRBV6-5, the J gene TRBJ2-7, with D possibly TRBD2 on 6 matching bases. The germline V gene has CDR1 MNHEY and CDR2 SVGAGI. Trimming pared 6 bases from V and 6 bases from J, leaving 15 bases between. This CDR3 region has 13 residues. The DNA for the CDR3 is TGTGCCAGCAGGACGACTAGTTTGGGCGAGCAGTACGTC. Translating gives CASRTTSLGEQYV.

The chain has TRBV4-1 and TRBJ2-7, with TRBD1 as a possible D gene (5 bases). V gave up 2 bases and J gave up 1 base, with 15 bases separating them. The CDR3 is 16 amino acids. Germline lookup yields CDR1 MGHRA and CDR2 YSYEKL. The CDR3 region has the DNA TGCGCCAGCAGCCAAAGCCCACAGGCGGAGTCCTACGAGCAGTACTTC. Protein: CASSQSPQAESYEQYF.

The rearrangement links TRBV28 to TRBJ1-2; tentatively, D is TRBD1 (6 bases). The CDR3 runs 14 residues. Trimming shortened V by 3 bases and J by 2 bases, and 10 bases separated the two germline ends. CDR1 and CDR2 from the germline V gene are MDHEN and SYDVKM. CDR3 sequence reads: CASSFWTVNYGYTF. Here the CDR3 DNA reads TGTGCCAGCAGTTTTTGGACAGTGAACTATGGCTACACCTTC.

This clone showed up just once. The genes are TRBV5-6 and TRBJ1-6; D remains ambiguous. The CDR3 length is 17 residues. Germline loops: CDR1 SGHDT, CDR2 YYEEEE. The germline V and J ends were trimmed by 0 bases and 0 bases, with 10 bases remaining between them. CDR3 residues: CASSLDGQSSYNSPLHF. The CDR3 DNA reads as TGTGCCAGCAGCTTGGACGGTCAAAGCTCCTATAATTCACCCCTCCACTTT.

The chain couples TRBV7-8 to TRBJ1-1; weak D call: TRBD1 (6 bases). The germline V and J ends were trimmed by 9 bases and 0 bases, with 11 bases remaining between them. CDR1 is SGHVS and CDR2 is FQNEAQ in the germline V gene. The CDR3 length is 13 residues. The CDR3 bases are TGTGCCAGTACGAGGGGGTTGAACACTGAAGCTTTCTTT. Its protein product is CASTRGLNTEAFF.

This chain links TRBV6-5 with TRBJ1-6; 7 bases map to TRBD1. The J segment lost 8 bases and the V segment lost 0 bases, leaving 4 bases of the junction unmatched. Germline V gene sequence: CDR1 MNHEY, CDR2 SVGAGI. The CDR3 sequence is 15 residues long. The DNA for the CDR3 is TGTGCCAGCAGTTACTCAGGCAGGGGGGATTCACCCCTCCACTTT. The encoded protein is CASSYSGRGDSPLHF.

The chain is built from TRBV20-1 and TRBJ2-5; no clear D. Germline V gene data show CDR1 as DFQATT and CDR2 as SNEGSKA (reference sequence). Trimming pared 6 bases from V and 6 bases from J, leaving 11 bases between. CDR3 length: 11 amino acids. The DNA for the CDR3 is TGCAGTGCCATAAAAGAGAAGACCCAGTACTTC. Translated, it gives CSAIKEKTQYF.

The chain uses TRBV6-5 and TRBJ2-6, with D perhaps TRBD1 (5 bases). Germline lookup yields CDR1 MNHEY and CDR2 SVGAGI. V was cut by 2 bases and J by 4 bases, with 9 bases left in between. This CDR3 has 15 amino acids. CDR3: CASSYAGSGANVLTF. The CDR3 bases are TGTGCCAGCAGTTACGCAGGGTCAGGGGCCAACGTCCTGACTTTC.

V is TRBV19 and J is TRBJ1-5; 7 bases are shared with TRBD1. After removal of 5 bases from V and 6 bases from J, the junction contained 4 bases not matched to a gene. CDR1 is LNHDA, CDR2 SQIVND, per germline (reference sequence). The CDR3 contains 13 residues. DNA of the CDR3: TGTGCCAGTAGTCGACAGGGAGGTCAGCCCCAGCATTTT. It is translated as CASSRQGGQPQHF. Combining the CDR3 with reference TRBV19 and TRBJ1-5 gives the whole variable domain DGGITQSPKYLFRKEGQNVTLSCEQNLNHDAMYWYRQDPGQGLRLIYYSQIVNDFQKGDIAEGYSVSREKKESFPLTVTSAQKNPTAFYLCASSRQGGQPQHFGDGTRLSIL.

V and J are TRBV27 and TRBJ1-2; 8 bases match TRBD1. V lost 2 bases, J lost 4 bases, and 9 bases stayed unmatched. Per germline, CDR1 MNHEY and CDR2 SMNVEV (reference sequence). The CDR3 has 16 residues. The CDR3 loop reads CASSLNVGQGAYGYTF. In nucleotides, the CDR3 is TGTGCCAGCAGTTTAAACGTCGGACAGGGCGCCTATGGCTACACCTTC.

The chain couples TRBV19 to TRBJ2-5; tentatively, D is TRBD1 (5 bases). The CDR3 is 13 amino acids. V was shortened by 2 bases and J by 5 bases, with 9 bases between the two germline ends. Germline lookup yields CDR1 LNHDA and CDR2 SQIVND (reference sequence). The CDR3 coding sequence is TGTGCCAGTAGTATAATTTGGGGCGAGACCCAGTACTTC. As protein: CASSIIWGETQYF.

The CDR3 reads CASNGGASYEQYV. DNA of the CDR3: TGTGCCAGCAACGGGGGGGCGTCCTACGAGCAGTACGTC. The J gene is TRBJ2-7, the V gene TRBV6-5; 8 nucleotides agree with TRBD2. The ends lost 7 bases at V and 1 base at J; junction bases unmatched: 3. CDR3 length: 13 amino acids. CDR1 MNHEY and CDR2 SVGAGI come from the germline V gene.

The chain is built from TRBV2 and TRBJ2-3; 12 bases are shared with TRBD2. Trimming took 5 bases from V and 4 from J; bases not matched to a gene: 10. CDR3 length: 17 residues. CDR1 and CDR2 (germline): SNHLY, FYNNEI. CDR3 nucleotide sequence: TGTGCCAGCAGTAGTACCGGGACTAGCGGGTCGTCAGATACGCAGTATTTT. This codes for CASSSTGTSGSSDTQYF.

In DNA form, the CDR3 reads TGTGCCAGCAGTTCAAGAAGCACTCTCTTAACGGGTACTGAAGCTTTCTTT. Its protein is CASSSRSTLLTGTEAFF. The chain has TRBV28 and TRBJ1-1, with unresolved D. The CDR3 contains 17 residues. V was shortened by 4 bases and J by 5 bases, with 23 bases between the two germline ends. Looked up from germline, CDR1 is MDHEN and CDR2 is SYDVKM.